Each of the 21 T cell receptor beta chains below was sequenced from the same sample in a study of blood T cell repertoires in COVID-19. Profiled with immunoSEQ multiplex PCR; TCRdb holds only in-frame clones, not every one. Of fewer than 300,000 clones listed, around 86% are singletons. The sample taken for sequencing was peripheral blood. These receptors all stem from a man aged 45 to 65 with COVID-19, enrolled during active disease.

This rearrangement joins TRBV12-3 or TRBV12-4 to TRBJ1-1; D remains unclear. Trimming shortened V by 7 bases and J by 1 base, and 10 bases separated the two germline ends. CDR3 length equals 13 residues. CDR3 sequence reads: CASNLLANTEAFF. Here the CDR3 DNA reads TGTGCCAGCAACCTACTAGCGAACACTGAAGCTTTCTTT.

The chain combines TRBV6-6 with TRBJ2-7; 8 nucleotides agree with TRBD1. Germline CDR1 and CDR2: MNHNY and SVGAGI (reference sequence). CDR3 length equals 13 residues. V was pared by 11 bases and J by 1 base, with 7 bases of the junction left unmatched. Here the CDR3 DNA reads TGTGCCGCCGGAGACAGGGGATCCTACGAGCAGTACTTC. It translates to CAAGDRGSYEQYF.

The V gene is TRBV5-5, the J gene TRBJ1-5; 8 bases line up with TRBD1. V trimming: 0 bases; J trimming: 6 bases; junction bases outside the gene matches: 2. The length of the CDR3 is 14 residues. CDR1 and CDR2 from the germline V gene are SGHKS and YYEKEE (reference sequence). CDR3 residues: CASSLAGGGQPQHF. DNA for the CDR3: TGTGCCAGCAGCTTGGCAGGGGGCGGTCAGCCCCAGCATTTT.

This chain uses TRBV12-3 or TRBV12-4 with TRBJ1-2, with D possibly TRBD1 on 5 matching bases. CDR3 length: 13 amino acids. Between the trimmed V and J ends, which lost 3 bases and 7 bases, there was a span of 12 bases. The CDR3 coding sequence is TGTGCCAGCAGTTTTGCCAGGGATCGTGGCTACACCTTC. This gives the protein CASSFARDRGYTF.

The rearrangement links TRBV7-9 to TRBJ1-2, with D possibly TRBD1 on 6 matching bases. The CDR3 contains 13 residues. Trimming stripped 7 bases from V and 6 bases from J, with 15 bases between. Per germline, CDR1 SEHNR and CDR2 FQNEAQ (reference sequence). CDR3 region: CASNPMGADGYTF. CDR3 nucleotide sequence: TGTGCCAGCAACCCAATGGGGGCTGATGGCTACACCTTC. Drawing the rest from reference TRBV7-9 and TRBJ1-2, the complete variable domain is DTGVSQNPRHKITKRGQNVTFRCDPISEHNRLYWYRQTLGQGPEFLTYFQNEAQLEKSRLLSDRFSAERPKGSFSTLEIQRTEQGDSAMYLCASNPMGADGYTFGSGTRLTVV.

This clone was counted a single time. The chain is built from TRBV7-9 and TRBJ2-5, with a weak D call TRBD1 (5 bases). Trimming pared 3 bases from V and 2 bases from J, leaving 7 bases between. Germline V gives CDR1 SEHNR, CDR2 FQNEAQ (reference sequence). The CDR3 contains 13 residues. CDR3 protein: CASSFQGQETQYF. In nucleotides, the CDR3 is TGTGCCAGCAGCTTTCAGGGTCAAGAGACCCAGTACTTC.

The rearrangement joins TRBV19 to TRBJ2-7; TRBD1 matches at 8 bases. The CDR3 covers 13 residues. Germline V gives CDR1 LNHDA, CDR2 SQIVND (reference sequence). V was pared by 8 bases and J by 3 bases, with 6 bases of the junction left unmatched. CDR3 DNA: TGTGCCAGTGGCCCGGGACAGGTCTACGAGCAGTACTTC. Translated: CASGPGQVYEQYF.

The chain couples TRBV5-1 to TRBJ2-2; TRBD1 is a possible D gene (6 bases). The CDR3 runs 18 residues. The germline V gene has CDR1 SGHRS and CDR2 YFSETQ. Trimming left V 2 bases short and J 6 bases short, with 23 bases between. The CDR3 region is CASSFRIQGMGSAGELFF. The CDR3 nucleotides are TGCGCCAGCAGCTTCCGAATCCAGGGGATGGGGTCGGCCGGGGAGCTGTTTTTT.

The chain joins TRBV18 to TRBJ1-2, with 7 nucleotides matching TRBD1. Per the germline V gene, CDR1 is KGHSH and CDR2 is LQKENI. The CDR3 runs 14 residues. Trimming cost V 3 bases and J 8 bases; bases outside gene matches: 9. DNA for the CDR3: TGTGCCAGCTCACCTGAACAGGGGTTAGGAGGCTACACCTTC. It encodes CASSPEQGLGGYTF. The variable domain in full, completed from reference TRBV18 and TRBJ1-2, reads NAGVMQNPRHLVRRRGQEARLRCSPMKGHSHVYWYRQLPEEGLKFMVYLQKENIIDESGMPKERFSAEFPKEGPSILRIQQVVRGDSAAYFCASSPEQGLGGYTFGSGTRLTVV.

The rearrangement joins TRBV3-1 (or the pseudogene TRBV3-2) to TRBJ2-3, with unresolved D. The CDR3 covers 13 residues. Germline loops: CDR1 LGHDT, CDR2 YNNKEL (reference sequence). V was shortened by 4 bases and J by 7 bases, with 12 bases between the two germline ends. The DNA of the CDR3 is TGTGCCAGCAGCCCCCGAACATCAAATACGCAGTATTTT. Translated: CASSPRTSNTQYF.

This chain uses TRBV3-1 (or the pseudogene TRBV3-2) with TRBJ1-2; TRBD1 agrees at 8 bases. Trimming cost V 2 bases and J 3 bases; bases outside gene matches: 5. The CDR3 has 15 amino acids. CDR1 is LGHDT, CDR2 YNNKEL, per germline (reference sequence). The CDR3 sequence: CASSQQTGEHYGYTF. CDR3 DNA sequence: TGTGCCAGCAGCCAACAGACAGGGGAGCACTATGGCTACACCTTC.

The chain carries TRBV24-1 and TRBJ2-1; TRBD1 matches at 9 bases. The CDR3 consists of 13 residues. Losses at the gene ends were 3 bases for V and 15 bases for J; bases not matched to a gene: 8. The V gene's germline CDR1 is KGHDR and CDR2 SFDVKD. The CDR3 is CATSDGQGQGPFF. DNA for the CDR3: TGTGCCACCAGTGATGGACAGGGACAGGGTCCGTTCTTC.

The chain employs TRBV27 and TRBJ2-7; 8 positions agree with TRBD2. Unmatched junction bases numbered 6, after V lost 8 bases and J lost 3 bases. The germline gives CDR1 MNHEY, CDR2 SMNVEV (reference sequence). The CDR3 is 13 residues long. CDR3 coding DNA: TGTGCCAGCCGGTATAGCGGGAACTACGAGCAGTACTTC. Translation: CASRYSGNYEQYF.

V gene TRBV27 combines with J gene TRBJ1-1; 9 nucleotides agree with TRBD1. Germline V gives CDR1 MNHEY, CDR2 SMNVEV (reference sequence). V dropped 4 bases and J dropped 6; count of bases not matched to a gene: 9. The CDR3 loop spans 15 amino acids. This CDR3 reads CASSSIQGARAEAFF. Written as DNA, the CDR3 is TGTGCCAGCAGTTCGATACAGGGGGCCAGGGCTGAAGCTTTCTTT.

The rearrangement uses TRBV19 and TRBJ1-2; TRBD1 is a possible D gene (6 bases). Germline CDR1 is LNHDA and CDR2 is SQIVND (reference sequence). V gave up 7 bases and J gave up 0 bases, with 15 bases separating them. The CDR3 length is 15 residues. Written as DNA, the CDR3 is TGTGCCAGTAACCCCAGGGGATTGGCTAACTATGGCTACACCTTC. Translated, it gives CASNPRGLANYGYTF.

This sequence joins TRBV7-2 and TRBJ2-7, with a tentative D call TRBD2 (7 bases). The length of the CDR3 is 14 residues. The V gene's germline CDR1 is SGHTA and CDR2 FQGNSA. Trimming shortened V by 4 bases and J by 7 bases, and 17 bases separated the two germline ends. CDR3 amino acids: CASSSPGGPREQYF. CDR3 bases: TGTGCCAGCAGCTCCCCCGGGGGGCCGAGGGAGCAGTACTTC.

The chain recombines TRBV10-2 with TRBJ2-1, with D tentatively TRBD1 (6 bases). The CDR3 extends over 13 amino acids. Trimming stripped 7 bases from V and 6 bases from J, with 13 bases between. Germline values: CDR1 WSHSY, CDR2 SAAADI. The CDR3 sequence is CASNRDTTNEQFF. CDR3 nucleotides: TGCGCCAGCAATAGGGACACGACCAATGAGCAGTTCTTC.

Notes on this clone: The junction shows a germline mismatch at one end, possibly a read error. The chain joins TRBV6-5 to TRBJ1-2; D might be TRBD1 (6 bases). This CDR3 has 14 residues. Germline loops: CDR1 MNHEY, CDR2 SVGAGI. CDR3 in DNA: TGTGCCAGCAGATCAGGGGTGTGGGGCTATGGCCACACCTTC. Its protein product is CASRSGVWGYGHTF.

The V gene is TRBV15, the J gene TRBJ1-4, with D possibly being TRBD1 (5 bases). The germline V gene has CDR1 LNHNV and CDR2 YYDKDF (reference sequence). Trimming shortened V by 3 bases and J by 7 bases, and 15 bases separated the two germline ends. This CDR3 has 15 residues. CDR3 coding DNA: TGTGCCACCAGCAGCTCGGGGGTGTCTTCTGAAAAACTGTTTTTT. It translates to CATSSSGVSSEKLFF.

The chain links TRBV6-4 to TRBJ2-3, with 8 bases that match TRBD2. With V trimmed by 2 bases and J by 4 bases, 5 bases remained unmatched. Germline V gene data show CDR1 as MRHNA and CDR2 as SNTAGT. CDR3 length equals 15 residues. CDR3 in DNA: TGTGCCAGCAGTGACGCGGGGGGTTGGTCAGATACGCAGTATTTT. Protein product: CASSDAGGWSDTQYF.

The V and J genes are TRBV13 and TRBJ2-3; 7 bases line up with TRBD1. The CDR3 is made up of 15 amino acids. J lost 1 base, V lost 4 bases, and 5 bases had no gene match. Germline CDR1 reads PRHDT; CDR2 reads FYEKMQ (reference sequence). DNA of the CDR3: TGTGCCAGCAGCTCTACCGACAGGGGCACAGATACGCAGTATTTT. This sequence encodes CASSSTDRGTDTQYF.